The subject of this entry is one TCR beta chain. The germline V gene encodes CDR1 LNHDA and CDR2 SQIVND (reference sequence). V shed 1 base, J shed 8 bases, and the junction held 10 bases outside the gene matches. The CDR3 runs to 17 residues. This record belongs to a study of blood T cell repertoires in COVID-19. Turning to the study itself: The cDNA or gDNA used as material had been derived from T cells, B-cell-depleted T cells, or PBMCs.

In the original workflow: Amplification of reference gene primers provided the estimated nucleated cell counts. Sequenced by immunoSEQ multiplex PCR; TCRdb stores in-frame clones only, minus some. Clonal size and the V and J genes are those of that table, whereas D and trimming came from the DNA. The sample records approximately 140,000 clones, more than 75% being singletons. The receptor was isolated from a woman between 25 and 40 years old with acute COVID-19. The chain couples TRBV19 to TRBJ2-1; 11 positions agree with TRBD2. The sequenced material came from PBMCs or T cells enriched from blood (not recorded which). The CDR3: CASSIVWASGRWDEQFF. CDR3 in DNA: TGTGCCAGTAGTATAGTCTGGGCTAGCGGGAGGTGGGATGAGCAGTTCTTC.